These 16 T cell receptor beta chains were sequenced from one sample in a study of T-cell reconstitution after alpha-beta-depleted transplantation in children. Preparation of the TCRbeta library used unique molecular identifiers. A single record per CDR3 protein comes from TCRdb applying MiXCR to the PCR reads. The sample lists some 200,000 distinct CDR3 sequences, roughly 9.1% occurring once. This sample comprised PBMCs, mostly from graft donor cells, obtained 360 days after TCRalphabeta/CD19-depleted stem cell transplant. The receptor set was obtained from a male patient aged 2-15 years who had a stem cell transplant for acute myeloid leukemia, so the T cells may come from the graft donor.

This chain links TRBV6-5 with TRBJ1-5, with a possible D match to TRBD1 (6 bases). The CDR3 has 15 residues. The germline V gene has CDR1 MNHEY and CDR2 SVGAGI. V lost 4 bases and J 0 bases, leaving 10 bases between the germline ends. CDR3 nucleotides: TGTGCCAGCAGTTCCCCAGGGGCTAGCAATCAGCCCCAGCATTTT. It is translated as CASSSPGASNQPQHF.

A few counts support this clonotype. The chain carries TRBV19 and TRBJ2-1, with D unclear. This CDR3 comprises 16 residues. The V and J ends lost 4 bases and 4 bases respectively, with 17 bases between them. Germline V lookup: CDR1 LNHDA, CDR2 SQIVND (reference sequence). In nucleotides, the CDR3 is TGTGCCAGTAGTAGGGCTTCTCGACAACTTTACAATGAGCAGTTCTTC. This encodes CASSRASRQLYNEQFF.

This clonotype was seen only a few times. V and J are TRBV28 and TRBJ1-2; D remains unclear. The ends were cut back, 2 bases at V and 4 bases at J, with 8 bases in the middle. From germline, CDR1 is MDHEN and CDR2 SYDVKM. CDR3 length: 13 amino acids. CDR3 residues: CASSLQEPYGYTF. CDR3 in DNA: TGTGCCAGCAGTTTACAGGAACCCTATGGCTACACCTTC.

This clonotype appeared many times. This chain joins TRBV20-1 and TRBJ2-3; D is perhaps TRBD2 (5 bases). This CDR3 has 17 residues. CDR1 and CDR2 (germline): DFQATT, SNEGSKA (reference sequence). Trimming took off 7 bases at V and 2 bases at J, with 25 bases between the two ends. CDR3 coding DNA: TGCAGTGGCCGTAATGAGGGTCCCGGACGTTACACAGATACGCAGTATTTT. Translating gives CSGRNEGPGRYTDTQYF.

This clonotype was detected a few times. This rearrangement joins TRBV7-2 to TRBJ1-2; D call uncertain. The germline V gene has CDR1 SGHTA and CDR2 FQGNSA. The CDR3 totals 15 residues. V lost 3 bases and J 3 bases, leaving 14 bases between the germline ends. This CDR3 reads CASSFTDSWYYGYTF. In nucleotides, the CDR3 is TGTGCCAGCAGCTTTACAGACTCCTGGTACTATGGCTACACCTTC.

The genes are TRBV11-2 and TRBJ2-3; no clear D gene. Trimming stripped 0 bases from V and 4 bases from J, with 8 bases between. Germline assignment: CDR1 SGHAT and CDR2 FQNNGV. CDR3 length equals 14 residues. The CDR3 DNA is TGTGCCAGCAGCTTAGACGGTCTAGCAGATACGCAGTATTTT. This translates into CASSLDGLADTQYF.

This clonotype has a count of ten or more. This chain uses TRBV6-4 with TRBJ2-3; D is possibly TRBD1 (6 bases). This CDR3 is built from 13 residues. Germline V CDR1 and CDR2: MRHNA, SNTAGT. The ends were cut back, 8 bases at V and 3 bases at J, with 12 bases in the middle. CDR3 in DNA: TGTGCCAGCGGGGCAGGGGAGACAGATACGCAGTATTTT. It yields the protein CASGAGETDTQYF.

There are a few counts of this clonotype. The chain recombines TRBV19 with TRBJ1-5; D is unclear. V gave up 3 bases and J gave up 10 bases, with 13 bases separating them. The germline V gene encodes CDR1 LNHDA and CDR2 SQIVND (reference sequence). The CDR3 has 13 amino acids. CDR3 protein: CASSITFGEPQHF. CDR3 in DNA: TGTGCCAGTAGTATCACTTTCGGGGAACCCCAGCATTTT.

In this sample, this clonotype turned up many times. This rearrangement joins TRBV12-3 or TRBV12-4 to TRBJ2-5; D is uncertain. This CDR3 is built from 12 residues. V lost 3 bases and J lost 4, with 6 bases in between. The CDR3: CASSFWGETQYF. The CDR3 DNA is TGTGCCAGCAGTTTTTGGGGAGAGACCCAGTACTTC.

The sample holds a few counts of this clonotype. The chain links TRBV29-1 to TRBJ1-4, with 8 bases matching TRBD1. V was clipped by 7 bases and J by 4 bases; unmatched bases: 5. The germline V gene has CDR1 SQVTM and CDR2 ANQGSEA. This CDR3 comprises 13 residues. The CDR3 here is CSGTGLDNEKLFF. The CDR3 DNA sequence: TGCAGCGGGACAGGGCTCGATAATGAAAAACTGTTTTTT. Looking up the rest from reference TRBV29-1 and TRBJ1-4 gives the full variable domain: SAVISQKPSRDICQRGTSLTIQCQVDSQVTMMFWYRQQPGQSLTLIATANQGSEATYESGFVIDKFPISRPNLTFSTLTVSNMSPEDSSIYLCSGTGLDNEKLFFGSGTQLSVL.

V gene TRBV7-9 combines with J gene TRBJ2-7; D ambiguous. The CDR3 totals 12 residues. Germline V CDR1 and CDR2: SEHNR, FQNEAQ (reference sequence). V lost 3 bases and J lost 7, with 10 bases in between. The CDR3 nucleotides are TGTGCCAGCAGCTTCAGGCCGCGTGAGCAGTACTTC. Amino acid sequence: CASSFRPREQYF.

This sequence joins TRBV20-1 and TRBJ2-1; TRBD2 agrees at 8 bases. Germline trimming cut 5 bases from V and 5 bases from J; bases unmatched to any gene: 23. There are 19 residues in the CDR3. CDR1 is DFQATT, CDR2 SNEGSKA, per germline (reference sequence). The CDR3 sequence is CSARLAEFGRGLIDNEQFF. The CDR3 DNA is TGCAGTGCTCGATTGGCCGAGTTCGGGAGGGGTTTGATCGACAATGAGCAGTTCTTC.

The chain carries TRBV2 and TRBJ2-2; D is perhaps TRBD1 (6 bases). The germline V gene has CDR1 SNHLY and CDR2 FYNNEI. The V and J ends lost 6 bases and 0 bases respectively, with 8 bases between them. This CDR3 contains 14 residues. The CDR3 bases are TGTGCCAGCAGGGACAGTACGAACACCGGGGAGCTGTTTTTT. Translation gives CASRDSTNTGELFF. Complete variable domain (other parts from reference TRBV2 and TRBJ2-2): EPEVTQTPSHQVTQMGQEVILRCVPISNHLYFYWYRQILGQKVEFLVSFYNNEISEKSEIFDDQFSVERPDGSNFTLKIRSTKLEDSAMYFCASRDSTNTGELFFGEGSRLTVL.

This clonotype has more than one count but fewer than ten. The V gene is TRBV5-6, the J gene TRBJ2-1, with D unclear. Germline assignment: CDR1 SGHDT and CDR2 YYEEEE. This CDR3 comprises 14 residues. The V end was cut by 4 bases, the J end by 0 bases, with 8 bases between. CDR3 DNA: TGTGCCAGCAGCAAGTATGACTCCTACAATGAGCAGTTCTTC. Its translation: CASSKYDSYNEQFF.

This clonotype was found many times. The chain employs TRBV2 and TRBJ2-5, with 8 bases fitting TRBD2. J gave up 1 base and V 4 bases, and 5 bases lay outside the gene matches. The CDR3 consists of 15 residues. The germline gives CDR1 SNHLY, CDR2 FYNNEI. The chain's CDR3 is CASSGFTSGQETQYF. The CDR3, as DNA: TGTGCCAGCAGTGGGTTCACTAGCGGCCAAGAGACCCAGTACTTC.

This clonotype has just a few counts. The chain has TRBV7-9 and TRBJ2-7; D not resolved. The germline V gene encodes CDR1 SEHNR and CDR2 FQNEAQ (reference sequence). Trimming shortened V by 3 bases and J by 1 base, and 7 bases separated the two germline ends. This CDR3 region has 13 residues. The CDR3 loop reads CASSFTSSYEQYF. CDR3 nucleotide sequence: TGTGCCAGCAGCTTTACATCTTCCTACGAGCAGTACTTC.